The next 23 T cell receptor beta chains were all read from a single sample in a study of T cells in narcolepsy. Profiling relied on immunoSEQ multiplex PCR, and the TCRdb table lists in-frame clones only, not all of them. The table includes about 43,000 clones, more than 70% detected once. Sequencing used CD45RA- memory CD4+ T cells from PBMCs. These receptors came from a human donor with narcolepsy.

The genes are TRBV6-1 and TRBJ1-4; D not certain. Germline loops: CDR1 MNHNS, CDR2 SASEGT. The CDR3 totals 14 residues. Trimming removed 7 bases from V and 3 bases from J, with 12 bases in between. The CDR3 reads CASILGRSNEKLFF. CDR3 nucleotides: TGTGCCAGCATTCTTGGCAGATCTAATGAAAAACTGTTTTTT.

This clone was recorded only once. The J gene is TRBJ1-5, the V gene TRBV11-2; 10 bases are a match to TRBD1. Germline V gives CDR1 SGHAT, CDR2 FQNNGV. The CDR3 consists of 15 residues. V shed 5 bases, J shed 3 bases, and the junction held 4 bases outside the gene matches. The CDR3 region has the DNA TGTGCCAGCAGCCAGGGACAGGGGAACAATCAGCCCCAGCATTTT. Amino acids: CASSQGQGNNQPQHF. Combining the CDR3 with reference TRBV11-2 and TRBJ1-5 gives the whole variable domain EAGVAQSPRYKIIEKRQSVAFWCNPISGHATLYWYQQILGQGPKLLIQFQNNGVVDDSQLPKDRFSAERLKGVDSTLKIQPAKLEDSAVYLCASSQGQGNNQPQHFGDGTRLSIL.

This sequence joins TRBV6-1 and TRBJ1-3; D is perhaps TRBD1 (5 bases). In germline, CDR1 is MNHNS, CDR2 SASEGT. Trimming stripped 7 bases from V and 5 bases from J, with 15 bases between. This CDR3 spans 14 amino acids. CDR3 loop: CASKAGTERNTIYF. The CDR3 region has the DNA TGTGCCAGCAAGGCCGGGACTGAAAGAAACACCATATATTTT.

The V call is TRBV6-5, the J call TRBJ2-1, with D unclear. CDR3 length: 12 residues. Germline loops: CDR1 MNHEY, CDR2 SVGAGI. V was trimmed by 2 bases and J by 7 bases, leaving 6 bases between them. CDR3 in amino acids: CASSYSWNEQFF. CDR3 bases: TGTGCCAGCAGTTACAGCTGGAATGAGCAGTTCTTC.

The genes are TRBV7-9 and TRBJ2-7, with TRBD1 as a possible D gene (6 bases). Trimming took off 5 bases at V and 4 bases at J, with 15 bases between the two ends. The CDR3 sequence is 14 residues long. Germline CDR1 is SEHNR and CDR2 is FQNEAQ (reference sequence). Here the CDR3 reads CASSQRTEYYEQYF. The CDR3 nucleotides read TGTGCCAGCAGCCAAAGGACAGAATATTACGAGCAGTACTTC.

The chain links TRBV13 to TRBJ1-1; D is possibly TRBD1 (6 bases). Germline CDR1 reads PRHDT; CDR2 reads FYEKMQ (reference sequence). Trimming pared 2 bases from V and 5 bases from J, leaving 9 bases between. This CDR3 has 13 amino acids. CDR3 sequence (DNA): TGTGCCAGCAGCTTACGGGGGCTGACTGAAGCTTTCTTT. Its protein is CASSLRGLTEAFF.

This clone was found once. CDR3 sequence (DNA): TGTGCCAGCAGCTCAAGCCCCTACGAGCAGTACTTC. It codes for CASSSSPYEQYF. J is TRBJ2-7 and V is TRBV9, with D uncertain. The CDR3 covers 12 residues. V was shortened by 4 bases and J by 2 bases, with 7 bases between the two germline ends. From germline, CDR1 is SGDLS and CDR2 YYNGEE.

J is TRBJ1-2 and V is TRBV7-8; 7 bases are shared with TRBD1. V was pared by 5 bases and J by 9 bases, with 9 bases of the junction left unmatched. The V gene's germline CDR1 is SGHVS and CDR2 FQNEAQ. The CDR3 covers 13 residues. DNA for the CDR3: TGTGCCAGCAGCCGAGACAGGGTGGAGCGCTACACCTTC. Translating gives CASSRDRVERYTF.

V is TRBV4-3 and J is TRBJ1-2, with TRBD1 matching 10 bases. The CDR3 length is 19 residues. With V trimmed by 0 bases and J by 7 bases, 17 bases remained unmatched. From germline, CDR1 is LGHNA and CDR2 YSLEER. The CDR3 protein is CASSQDNQPRTGGGGGYTF. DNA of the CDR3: TGCGCCAGCAGCCAAGATAACCAACCGAGGACAGGGGGGGGAGGTGGCTACACCTTC.

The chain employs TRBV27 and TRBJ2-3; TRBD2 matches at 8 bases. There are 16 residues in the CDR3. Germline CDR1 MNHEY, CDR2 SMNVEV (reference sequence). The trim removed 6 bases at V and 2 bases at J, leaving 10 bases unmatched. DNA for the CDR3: TGTGCCAGCAGACTAAGGCCCGGGGGGGCCACAGATACGCAGTATTTT. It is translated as CASRLRPGGATDTQYF.

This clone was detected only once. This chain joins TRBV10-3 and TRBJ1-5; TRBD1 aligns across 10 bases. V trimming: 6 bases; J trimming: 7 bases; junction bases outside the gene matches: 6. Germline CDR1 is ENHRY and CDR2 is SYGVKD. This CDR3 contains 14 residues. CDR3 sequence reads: CAIRERTGGQPQHF. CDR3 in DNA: TGTGCCATCAGGGAGCGGACAGGGGGACAGCCCCAGCATTTT.

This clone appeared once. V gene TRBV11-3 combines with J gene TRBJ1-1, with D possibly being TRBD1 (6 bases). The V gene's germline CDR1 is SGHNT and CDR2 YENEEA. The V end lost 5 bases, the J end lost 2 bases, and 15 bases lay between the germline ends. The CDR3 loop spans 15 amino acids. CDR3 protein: CASSPTVGGNTEAFF. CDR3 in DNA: TGTGCCAGCAGCCCTACCGTCGGGGGCAACACTGAAGCTTTCTTT. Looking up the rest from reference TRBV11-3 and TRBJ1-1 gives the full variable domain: EAGVVQSPRYKIIEKKQPVAFWCNPISGHNTLYWYLQNLGQGPELLIRYENEEAVDDSQLPKDRFSAERLKGVDSTLKIQPAELGDSAVYLCASSPTVGGNTEAFFGQGTRLTVV.

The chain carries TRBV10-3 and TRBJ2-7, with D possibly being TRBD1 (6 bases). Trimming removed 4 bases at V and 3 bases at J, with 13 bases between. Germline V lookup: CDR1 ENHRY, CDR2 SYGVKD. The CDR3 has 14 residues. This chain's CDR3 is CAISVQGHNYEQYF. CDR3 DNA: TGTGCCATCAGTGTCCAGGGGCACAACTACGAGCAGTACTTC.

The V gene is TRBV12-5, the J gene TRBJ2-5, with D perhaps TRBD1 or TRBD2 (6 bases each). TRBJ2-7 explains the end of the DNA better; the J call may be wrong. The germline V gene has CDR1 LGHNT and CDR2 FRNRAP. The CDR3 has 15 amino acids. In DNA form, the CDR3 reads TGTGCTAGTGGACGCTCGGGGGCTAGCCGGTACGAGCAGTACTTC. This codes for CASGRSGASRYEQYF.

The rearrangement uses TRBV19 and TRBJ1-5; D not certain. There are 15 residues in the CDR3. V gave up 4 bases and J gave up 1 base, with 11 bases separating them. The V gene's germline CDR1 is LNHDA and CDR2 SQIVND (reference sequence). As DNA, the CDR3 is TGTGCCAGTAGTACCAAGACAAGGAGCAATCAGCCCCAGCATTTT. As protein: CASSTKTRSNQPQHF.

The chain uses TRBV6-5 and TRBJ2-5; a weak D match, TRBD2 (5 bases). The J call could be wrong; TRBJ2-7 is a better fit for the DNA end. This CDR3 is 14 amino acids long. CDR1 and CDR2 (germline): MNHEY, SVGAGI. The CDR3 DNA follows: TGTGCCAGCAGTTCGGGATTCCTTTCCTACGAGCAGTACTTC. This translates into CASSSGFLSYEQYF.

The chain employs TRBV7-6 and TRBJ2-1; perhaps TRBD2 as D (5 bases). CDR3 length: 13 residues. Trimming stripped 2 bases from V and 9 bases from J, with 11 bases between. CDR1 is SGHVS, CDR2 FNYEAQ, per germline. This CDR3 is CASSLSWRSEQFF. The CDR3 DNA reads TGTGCCAGCAGCTTATCATGGAGGAGTGAGCAGTTCTTC. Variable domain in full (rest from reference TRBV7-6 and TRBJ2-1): GAGVSQSPRYKVTKRGQDVALRCDPISGHVSLYWYRQALGQGPEFLTYFNYEAQQDKSGLPNDRFSAERPEGSISTLTIQRTEQRDSAMYRCASSLSWRSEQFFGPGTRLTVL.

DNA for the CDR3: TGTGCCAGTGCAGCGGGCCCGAGATTGGAGACCCAGTACTTC. Translation gives CASAAGPRLETQYF. V gene TRBV6-6 combines with J gene TRBJ2-5; D may be TRBD2 (6 bases). The V gene's germline CDR1 is MNHNY and CDR2 SVGAGI (reference sequence). The CDR3 sequence is 14 residues long. The V gene lost 9 bases and the J gene lost 5 bases, with 19 bases spanning the gap.

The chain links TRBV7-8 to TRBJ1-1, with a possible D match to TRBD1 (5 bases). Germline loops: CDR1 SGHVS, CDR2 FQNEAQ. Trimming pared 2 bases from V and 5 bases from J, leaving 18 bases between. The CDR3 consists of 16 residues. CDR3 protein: CASSLIQASRGTEAFF. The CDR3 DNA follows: TGTGCCAGCAGCTTAATCCAGGCCAGCCGGGGGACTGAAGCTTTCTTT.

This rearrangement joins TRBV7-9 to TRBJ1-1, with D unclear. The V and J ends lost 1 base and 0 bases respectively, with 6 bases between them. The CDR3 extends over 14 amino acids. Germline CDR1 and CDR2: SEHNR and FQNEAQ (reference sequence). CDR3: CASSLGEMNTEAFF. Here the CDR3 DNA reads TGTGCCAGCAGCTTAGGCGAGATGAACACTGAAGCTTTCTTT.

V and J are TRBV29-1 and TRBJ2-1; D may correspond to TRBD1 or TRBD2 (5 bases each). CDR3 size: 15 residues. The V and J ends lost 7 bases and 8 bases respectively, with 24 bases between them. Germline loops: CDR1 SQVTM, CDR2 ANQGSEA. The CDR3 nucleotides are TGCAGCGCCCTTCCGGGACCCGAGATAGTCCATGAGCAGTTCTTC. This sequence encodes CSALPGPEIVHEQFF.

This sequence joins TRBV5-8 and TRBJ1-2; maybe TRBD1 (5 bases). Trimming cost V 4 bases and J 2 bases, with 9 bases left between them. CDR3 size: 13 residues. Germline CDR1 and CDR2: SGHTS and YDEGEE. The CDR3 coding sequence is TGTGCCAGCAGCGAGGACACCAACTATGGCTACACCTTC. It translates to CASSEDTNYGYTF.

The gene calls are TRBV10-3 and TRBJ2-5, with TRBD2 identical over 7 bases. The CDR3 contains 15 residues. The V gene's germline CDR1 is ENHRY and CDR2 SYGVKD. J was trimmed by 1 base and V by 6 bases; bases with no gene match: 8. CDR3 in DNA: TGTGCCATCAGACGGGCGGGAGTTGGCCAAGAGACCCAGTACTTC. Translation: CAIRRAGVGQETQYF.